A single sample gave rise to the 27 T cell receptor beta chains below, sequenced in a study of blood T cell repertoires in COVID-19. Method: immunoSEQ multiplex PCR; TCRdb's copy keeps in-frame clones and lacks some. This sample has about 310,000 clones; 85% to 90% occur once, and the top ten carry 1.3%. Sequencing used peripheral blood. The receptors stem from a man aged 65 to 85 with acute or convalescent COVID-19.

This clone was counted once. The chain has TRBV5-8 and TRBJ1-2; TRBD1 agrees at 8 bases. V lost 4 bases to trimming and J lost 2 bases; unmatched junction nucleotides: 10. This CDR3 region has 16 residues. Germline V CDR1 and CDR2: SGHTS, YDEGEE. The CDR3 loop is CASSALTGVVNYGYTF. CDR3 nucleotides: TGTGCCAGCAGCGCCTTGACAGGGGTAGTCAACTATGGCTACACCTTC.

This clone was counted a single time. The chain is built from TRBV19 and TRBJ1-2; D uncertain. This CDR3 region has 13 residues. V was trimmed by 6 bases and J by 5 bases, leaving 13 bases between them. CDR1 LNHDA and CDR2 SQIVND come from the germline V gene (reference sequence). CDR3 sequence: CASRSGLAYGYTF. The CDR3 DNA is TGTGCCAGTAGGTCAGGACTGGCGTATGGCTACACCTTC.

The chain has TRBV7-8 and TRBJ2-7; weak D call: TRBD2 (5 bases). The germline V gene encodes CDR1 SGHVS and CDR2 FQNEAQ. CDR3 length: 10 amino acids. Trimming shortened V by 8 bases and J by 6 bases, and 8 bases separated the two germline ends. CDR3 in DNA: TGTGCCAGCGGAGGTGGCGAGCAGTACTTC. Translated, it gives CASGGGEQYF. The variable domain in full, completed from reference TRBV7-8 and TRBJ2-7, reads GAGVSQSPRYKVAKRGQDVALRCDPISGHVSLFWYQQALGQGPEFLTYFQNEAQLDKSGLPSDRFFAERPEGSVSTLKIQRTQQEDSAVYLCASGGGEQYFGPGTRLTVT.

The V gene is TRBV10-1, the J gene TRBJ2-2; D not certain. V lost 6 bases, J lost 2 bases, and 4 bases lay in between. Germline CDR1 is WNHNN and CDR2 is SYGVQD (reference sequence). The CDR3 extends over 12 amino acids. The CDR3 spells CASRSNTGELFF. In DNA form, the CDR3 reads TGCGCCAGCAGGAGTAACACCGGGGAGCTGTTTTTT.

V and J are TRBV5-6 and TRBJ2-5, with a tentative D call TRBD2 (6 bases). The CDR3 loop spans 16 amino acids. The V end lost 0 bases, the J end lost 5 bases, and 17 bases lay between the germline ends. The germline gives CDR1 SGHDT, CDR2 YYEEEE. The DNA of the CDR3 is TGTGCCAGCAGCTTGGGGTGGGCGGGACGGCGGGAGACCCAGTACTTC. Amino acids: CASSLGWAGRRETQYF.

The chain recombines TRBV28 with TRBJ2-7, with D maybe TRBD2 (6 bases). The germline V gene encodes CDR1 MDHEN and CDR2 SYDVKM. The V end lost 2 bases, the J end lost 1 base, and 9 bases lay between the germline ends. CDR3 size: 14 residues. CDR3 amino acids: CASSLPGRSYEQYF. The CDR3 bases are TGTGCCAGCAGTTTACCGGGGAGGTCCTACGAGCAGTACTTC.

The chain is built from TRBV9 and TRBJ2-3; 11 bases fit TRBD2. V was pared by 0 bases and J by 4 bases, with 1 base of the junction left unmatched. Germline V gene lookup returns CDR1 SGDLS and CDR2 YYNGEE. The CDR3 has 15 amino acids. The CDR3 spells CASSVGSGGADTQYF. The CDR3 nucleotides are TGTGCCAGCAGCGTAGGTAGCGGGGGGGCAGATACGCAGTATTTT.

The chain carries TRBV24-1 and TRBJ2-1; D is possibly TRBD2 (6 bases). The CDR3 consists of 17 residues. The V gene lost 3 bases and the J gene lost 9 bases, with 23 bases spanning the gap. Germline loops: CDR1 KGHDR, CDR2 SFDVKD. The CDR3 loop reads CATSDPAGSPHGSEQFF. CDR3 DNA sequence: TGTGCCACCAGTGATCCTGCCGGGAGCCCTCACGGAAGTGAGCAGTTCTTC.

The chain joins TRBV30 to TRBJ2-2; tentative D call: TRBD1 (6 bases). CDR1 is GTSNPN and CDR2 is SVGIG in the germline V gene (reference sequence). The CDR3 sequence is 13 residues long. V gave up 2 bases and J gave up 5 bases, with 9 bases separating them. CDR3: CAWSFTGTGELFF. In nucleotides, the CDR3 is TGTGCCTGGAGTTTTACAGGGACCGGGGAGCTGTTTTTT.

The CDR3 is CASSDARLTDTQYF. The CDR3 nucleotides are TGTGCCAGCAGCGACGCCCGACTTACAGATACGCAGTATTTT. The V call is TRBV6-6, the J call TRBJ2-3; D gene uncertain. This CDR3 is 14 amino acids long. Trimming removed 6 bases from V and 3 bases from J, with 13 bases in between. Germline assignment: CDR1 MNHNY and CDR2 SVGAGI (reference sequence).

The chain is built from TRBV7-8 and TRBJ1-2; D is perhaps TRBD1 (6 bases). This CDR3 comprises 14 residues. From germline, CDR1 is SGHVS and CDR2 FQNEAQ. With 6 bases removed from V and 3 bases from J, the gap between germline ends came to 14 bases. The CDR3 bases are TGTGCCAGCAGGGAATACAGGGATGACTATGGCTACACCTTC. As protein: CASREYRDDYGYTF.

V and J are TRBV5-1 and TRBJ1-2, with a tentative D call TRBD1 (6 bases). CDR1 is SGHRS, CDR2 YFSETQ, per germline. V was cut by 1 base and J by 8 bases, with 12 bases left in between. This CDR3 is built from 13 residues. CDR3 in DNA: TGCGCCAGCAGCTTGAACAGGGTCCTCGGCTACACCTTC. Its translation is CASSLNRVLGYTF.

This clone was seen once. The chain employs TRBV7-2 and TRBJ2-4, with D unresolved. CDR1 is SGHTA, CDR2 FQGNSA, per germline. This CDR3 spans 13 amino acids. Trimming took 3 bases from V and 6 from J, leaving 9 bases between them. CDR3 region: CASSFEAPNIQYF. The CDR3, as DNA: TGTGCCAGCAGCTTTGAGGCCCCAAACATTCAGTACTTC.

V usage is TRBV7-9 and J usage is TRBJ1-2, with D unresolved. Germline V gene lookup returns CDR1 SEHNR and CDR2 FQNEAQ (reference sequence). V shed 5 bases and J shed 10 bases, with 14 bases lying between them. The CDR3 is 12 residues long. CDR3 protein: CASSANPSNYTF. In DNA form, the CDR3 reads TGTGCCAGCAGCGCTAACCCGTCCAACTACACCTTC.

The J gene is TRBJ2-7, the V gene TRBV14, with a weak D call TRBD1 (6 bases). Trimming took 1 base from V and 5 from J, leaving 15 bases between them. The CDR3 extends over 15 amino acids. The germline CDR1 and CDR2 sequences are SGHDN and FVKESK. The CDR3, as DNA: TGTGCCAGCAGCCAAGTCAGGGGACGGCGTGACGAGCAGTACTTC. Translation gives CASSQVRGRRDEQYF.

The chain carries TRBV24-1 and TRBJ2-3; 9 bases align to TRBD2. The CDR3 has 18 amino acids. Germline-derived CDR1 and CDR2 are KGHDR and SFDVKD. V lost 2 bases and J lost 6; bases outside the gene matches: 14. CDR3 in amino acids: CATSDSRVIAGAADTQYF. CDR3 DNA sequence: TGTGCCACCAGTGATTCGAGGGTTATAGCGGGAGCTGCCGATACGCAGTATTTT.

The chain links TRBV5-4 to TRBJ1-6; D is unresolved. Germline V lookup: CDR1 SGHNT, CDR2 YYREEE (reference sequence). V was cut by 0 bases and J by 7 bases, with 11 bases left in between. The CDR3 is made up of 15 amino acids. This chain's CDR3 is CASSLDGKVNSPLHF. CDR3 sequence (DNA): TGTGCCAGCAGCTTGGACGGGAAAGTAAATTCACCCCTCCACTTT.

The chain recombines TRBV5-4 with TRBJ2-5, with TRBD2 matching 8 bases. The CDR3 contains 16 residues. Germline values: CDR1 SGHNT, CDR2 YYREEE (reference sequence). Unmatched junction bases numbered 9, after V lost 5 bases and J lost 0 bases. The CDR3 loop is CASSHGLAAYQETQYF. The CDR3, as DNA: TGTGCCAGCAGTCACGGACTAGCAGCGTACCAAGAGACCCAGTACTTC.

V and J are TRBV20-1 and TRBJ2-5; no reliable D call. This CDR3 is built from 11 residues. CDR1 DFQATT and CDR2 SNEGSKA come from the germline V gene (reference sequence). V was shortened by 0 bases and J by 9 bases, with 8 bases between the two germline ends. This CDR3 reads CSARDPRAQYF. DNA for the CDR3: TGCAGTGCTAGAGATCCCCGGGCCCAGTACTTC.

This clone was picked up a small number of times. The chain has TRBV7-2 and TRBJ2-7; possible D gene TRBD2, 6 bases. Germline loops: CDR1 SGHTA, CDR2 FQGNSA. This CDR3 spans 14 amino acids. The V gene lost 4 bases and the J gene lost 3 bases, with 13 bases spanning the gap. CDR3 nucleotides: TGTGCCAGCAGCTCTCTCGGGAGAGTCTACGAGCAGTACTTC. It encodes CASSSLGRVYEQYF.

The chain recombines TRBV19 with TRBJ1-1, with 7 bases matching TRBD1. Germline lookup yields CDR1 LNHDA and CDR2 SQIVND (reference sequence). This CDR3 comprises 15 residues. Trimming took 7 bases from V and 5 from J; bases not matched to a gene: 13. The DNA for the CDR3 is TGTGCCAGTACCGAAAGGACAGGCCATGGTACTGAAGCTTTCTTT. This encodes CASTERTGHGTEAFF.

This chain uses TRBV7-2 with TRBJ2-7; 9 nucleotides match TRBD1. The CDR3 consists of 15 residues. CDR1 and CDR2 from the germline V gene are SGHTA and FQGNSA. Trimming removed 5 bases from V and 2 bases from J; junction bases left unmatched: 7. The CDR3 region has the DNA TGTGCCAGCAGCCCTGGGACAGGGCTTACCTACGAGCAGTACTTC. Protein: CASSPGTGLTYEQYF.

The chain combines TRBV6-2 or TRBV6-3 with TRBJ2-7; 8 bases agree with TRBD1. Germline V gene data show CDR1 as MNHEY and CDR2 as SVGEGT. This CDR3 is built from 16 residues. After removal of 2 bases from V and 6 bases from J, the junction contained 12 bases not matched to a gene. Here the CDR3 reads CASSYEGTGYKIEQYF. The CDR3 nucleotides read TGTGCCAGCAGTTACGAAGGGACAGGTTATAAAATCGAGCAGTACTTC.

The J gene is TRBJ2-7, the V gene TRBV19; possibly TRBD2 for D (6 bases). V dropped 2 bases and J dropped 5 bases, with 10 bases sitting between them. In germline, CDR1 is LNHDA, CDR2 SQIVND (reference sequence). The CDR3 length is 13 residues. The CDR3 reads CASSIMEGNEQYF. The DNA for the CDR3 is TGTGCCAGTAGTATAATGGAGGGTAACGAGCAGTACTTC.

The rearrangement links TRBV6-5 to TRBJ1-5; 10 nucleotides match TRBD1. This CDR3 contains 15 residues. The ends lost 8 bases at V and 3 bases at J; junction bases unmatched: 7. Germline values: CDR1 MNHEY, CDR2 SVGAGI. CDR3 nucleotide sequence: TGTGCCAGCTCCTGGGGACAGGGGACCAATCAGCCCCAGCATTTT. Protein: CASSWGQGTNQPQHF.

The chain has TRBV2 and TRBJ1-2; 10 nucleotides align to TRBD1. V trimming: 6 bases; J trimming: 8 bases; junction bases outside the gene matches: 6. CDR3 length: 13 amino acids. The germline gives CDR1 SNHLY, CDR2 FYNNEI. The CDR3 here is CASRGTGAGGYTF. The CDR3, as DNA: TGTGCCAGCAGAGGGACAGGGGCGGGAGGCTACACCTTC.

The J gene is TRBJ2-2, the V gene TRBV28; the D gene is possibly TRBD1 (6 bases). The germline V and J ends were trimmed by 5 bases and 6 bases, with 10 bases remaining between them. Germline V gene sequence: CDR1 MDHEN, CDR2 SYDVKM. This CDR3 is 13 amino acids long. The DNA for the CDR3 is TGTGCCAGCAGTACAGGGTTTTCCGGGGAGCTGTTTTTT. Protein product: CASSTGFSGELFF.